The 19 T cell receptor beta chains below come from one sample, sequenced in a study of molecular identifiers for immune sequencing clone quantification. One entry per CDR3 protein results from TCRdb running MiXCR on the PCR reads. The table lists around 470,000 distinct CDR3 sequences, about 22% of them singletons. The sequenced material came from naive CD8+ T cells from blood, with Jurkat cell RNA spiked in. Subset given: FACS-sorted CD8+CD4-CCR7+CD45RA+ naive T cells. These receptor sequences come from a human donor in good health. Some libraries in this study had Jurkat cell RNA spiked in.

The chain uses TRBV5-1 and TRBJ2-7; D remains unclear. The CDR3 is made up of 12 amino acids. V was cut by 4 bases and J by 2 bases, with 7 bases left in between. Germline V gene lookup returns CDR1 SGHRS and CDR2 YFSETQ. The CDR3 region is CASSANTYEQYF. The CDR3 region has the DNA TGCGCCAGCAGCGCCAACACCTACGAGCAGTACTTC. Supplemented by reference TRBV5-1 and TRBJ2-7, the full variable domain reads KAGVTQTPRYLIKTRGQQVTLSCSPISGHRSVSWYQQTPGQGLQFLFEYFSETQRNKGNFPGRFSGRQFSNSRSEMNVSTLELGDSALYLCASSANTYEQYFGPGTRLTVT.

The table lists this clonotype with many counts. DNA for the CDR3: TGTGCCAGCAGTTTCCCCAGGGGGCGCACAGATACGCAGTATTTT. Its translation: CASSFPRGRTDTQYF. The chain recombines TRBV28 with TRBJ2-3, with TRBD1 matching 8 bases. Germline assignment: CDR1 MDHEN and CDR2 SYDVKM. The CDR3 loop spans 15 amino acids. Trimming at V came to 3 bases and at J to 1 base, leaving 3 bases not matched to a gene.

This clonotype was recorded many times. V and J are TRBV6-5 and TRBJ1-1; TRBD1 agrees at 7 bases. Germline trimming cut 8 bases from V and 1 base from J; bases unmatched to any gene: 4. The germline V gene encodes CDR1 MNHEY and CDR2 SVGAGI. The CDR3 is 13 residues long. Here the CDR3 reads CASSGDRNTEAFF. CDR3 coding DNA: TGTGCCAGCTCAGGGGACAGGAACACTGAAGCTTTCTTT.

This clonotype was counted between two and nine times. This chain joins TRBV6-5 and TRBJ2-1, with TRBD1 identical over 8 bases. Germline assignment: CDR1 MNHEY and CDR2 SVGAGI. The CDR3 sequence is 11 residues long. The V and J ends lost 10 bases and 10 bases, in that order; junction bases with no gene match: 6. The CDR3 bases are TGTGCCACCAACAGGGGGGACGAGCAGTTCTTC. Translating it yields CATNRGDEQFF.

Remarks on this clonotype: A clone one base away is much larger, so this may be a read error. The gene calls are TRBV4-3 and TRBJ2-2, with D maybe TRBD1 (5 bases). The germline CDR1 and CDR2 sequences are LGHNA and YSLEER. The CDR3 extends over 17 amino acids. The CDR3 DNA follows: TGCGGCAGCAGCCAAGATCGCGTACAGGCTAACACCGGGGAGCTGTTTTTT. Translating gives CGSSQDRVQANTGELFF.

This chain uses TRBV11-2 with TRBJ1-4; D is unresolved. The V and J ends lost 0 bases and 3 bases respectively, with 8 bases between them. Germline lookup yields CDR1 SGHAT and CDR2 FQNNGV. The CDR3 extends over 15 amino acids. The DNA of the CDR3 is TGTGCCAGCAGCTTAGATCTGGGGTCTAATGAAAAACTGTTTTTT. This sequence encodes CASSLDLGSNEKLFF.

This clonotype has only a few counts. The J gene is TRBJ2-3, the V gene TRBV20-1; 10 bases are a match to TRBD2. Germline-derived CDR1 and CDR2 are DFQATT and SNEGSKA (reference sequence). There are 16 residues in the CDR3. V dropped 6 bases and J dropped 0; count of bases not matched to a gene: 9. CDR3 sequence reads: CSAPWERGGSTDTQYF. The DNA of the CDR3 is TGCAGTGCCCCGTGGGAGCGGGGGGGAAGCACAGATACGCAGTATTTT.

This rearrangement joins TRBV7-9 to TRBJ2-7, with D perhaps TRBD1 (7 bases). V lost 4 bases and J 3 bases, leaving 19 bases between the germline ends. The CDR3 sequence is 16 residues long. Germline V gives CDR1 SEHNR, CDR2 FQNEAQ (reference sequence). CDR3 DNA sequence: TGTGCCAGCAGCTCACCACGGGGGCAGGGGGGCTACGAGCAGTACTTC. This encodes CASSSPRGQGGYEQYF. Full variable domain (remainder filled in from reference TRBV7-9 and TRBJ2-7): DTGVSQNPRHKITKRGQNVTFRCDPISEHNRLYWYRQTLGQGPEFLTYFQNEAQLEKSRLLSDRFSAERPKGSFSTLEIQRTEQGDSAMYLCASSSPRGQGGYEQYFGPGTRLTVT.

In its sample, this clonotype was seen many times. CDR3 nucleotides: TGTGCCAGCAGTTACTCGGCATTACAGACTAATGAAAAACTGTTTTTT. The encoded protein is CASSYSALQTNEKLFF. The genes are TRBV6-5 and TRBJ1-4; D remains unclear. V shed 0 bases and J shed 2 bases, with 10 bases lying between them. The CDR3 has 16 residues. From germline, CDR1 is MNHEY and CDR2 SVGAGI.

The rearrangement uses TRBV2 and TRBJ2-2, with 11 positions matching TRBD2. The CDR3 has 15 amino acids. Germline assignment: CDR1 SNHLY and CDR2 FYNNEI. V gave up 6 bases and J gave up 5 bases; unmatched junction bases: 5. For the CDR3, the DNA is TGTGCCAGCAGCTCGACTAGCGGGATGACCGGGGAGCTGTTTTTT. This encodes CASSSTSGMTGELFF.

The V and J genes are TRBV4-1 and TRBJ2-3; 8 bases are shared with TRBD2. With V trimmed by 8 bases and J by 5 bases, 15 bases remained unmatched. CDR3 length: 16 amino acids. Germline values: CDR1 MGHRA, CDR2 YSYEKL. The CDR3, as DNA: TGCGCCAGCGGCCGAGAAGCGGGAGTCAGTGTAGATACGCAGTATTTT. Its protein is CASGREAGVSVDTQYF.

This clonotype was picked up a small number of times. This rearrangement joins TRBV4-1 to TRBJ2-7; D not resolved. Deletions cut 2 bases from V and 0 bases from J, with 8 bases between. Germline CDR1 is MGHRA and CDR2 is YSYEKL. The CDR3 is 14 residues long. DNA of the CDR3: TGCGCCAGCAGCCAACAGGAAATCTCCTACGAGCAGTACTTC. Translation: CASSQQEISYEQYF.

The chain recombines TRBV7-9 with TRBJ2-7; no firm D call. V was pared by 5 bases and J by 0 bases, with 14 bases between. This CDR3 comprises 15 residues. CDR1 SEHNR and CDR2 FQNEAQ come from the germline V gene (reference sequence). The CDR3 DNA reads TGTGCCAGCAGCCAAGGACCCTTGAGCTCCTACGAGCAGTACTTC. Translated: CASSQGPLSSYEQYF.

This clonotype was seen ten or more times. The chain combines TRBV7-9 with TRBJ2-6, with D perhaps matching TRBD1 (6 bases). CDR1 is SEHNR, CDR2 FQNEAQ, per germline (reference sequence). V was trimmed by 2 bases and J by 0 bases, leaving 8 bases between them. The CDR3 spans 16 residues. This CDR3 reads CASSLQGHSGANVLTF. The CDR3 DNA reads TGTGCCAGCAGCTTACAGGGGCACTCTGGGGCCAACGTCCTGACTTTC. The full variable domain, completed using reference TRBV7-9 and TRBJ2-6, is DTGVSQNPRHKITKRGQNVTFRCDPISEHNRLYWYRQTLGQGPEFLTYFQNEAQLEKSRLLSDRFSAERPKGSFSTLEIQRTEQGDSAMYLCASSLQGHSGANVLTFGAGSRLTVL.

As regards this clonotype: A much larger clone sits a single nucleotide away, making a read error possible. Written as DNA, the CDR3 is TGTGCCAGCAGCTTCGCCGGGACTAGAACCTCGAATGAGCAGTTCTTC. Its protein product is CASSFAGTRTSNEQFF. J is TRBJ2-1 and V is TRBV7-9, with 8 nucleotides matching TRBD2. The length of the CDR3 is 16 residues. CDR1 is SEHNR, CDR2 FQNEAQ, per germline (reference sequence). The J segment lost 7 bases and the V segment lost 3 bases, leaving 11 bases of the junction unmatched.

This clonotype was picked up many times. V gene TRBV18 combines with J gene TRBJ1-1; 7 bases fit TRBD1. CDR1 and CDR2 from the germline V gene are KGHSH and LQKENI. This CDR3 spans 15 amino acids. V lost 2 bases and J lost 4; bases outside the gene matches: 7. This CDR3 reads CASSPGTVPATEAFF. In nucleotides, the CDR3 is TGTGCCAGCTCACCAGGGACAGTTCCAGCCACTGAAGCTTTCTTT.

The chain recombines TRBV13 with TRBJ2-4; the D gene is possibly TRBD2 (6 bases). The CDR3 length is 14 residues. Trimming pared 3 bases from V and 7 bases from J, leaving 13 bases between. Germline lookup yields CDR1 PRHDT and CDR2 FYEKMQ (reference sequence). CDR3 in DNA: TGTGCCAGCAGCTTCCGGGACTCGAACAACATTCAGTACTTC. This encodes CASSFRDSNNIQYF. Variable domain in full (rest from reference TRBV13 and TRBJ2-4): AAGVIQSPRHLIKEKRETATLKCYPIPRHDTVYWYQQGPGQDPQFLISFYEKMQSDKGSIPDRFSAQQFSDYHSELNMSSLELGDSALYFCASSFRDSNNIQYFGAGTRLSVL.

This clonotype has ten or more counts. The chain joins TRBV19 to TRBJ2-2; 9 bases map to TRBD1. The CDR3 runs to 16 residues. J gave up 6 bases and V 5 bases, and 10 bases lay outside the gene matches. Per the germline V gene, CDR1 is LNHDA and CDR2 is SQIVND (reference sequence). CDR3 residues: CASSDTGGVRAGELFF. The CDR3 DNA sequence: TGTGCCAGTAGTGACACAGGGGGCGTAAGGGCCGGGGAGCTGTTTTTT.

This clonotype was counted ten times or more. This chain connects TRBV30 to TRBJ2-2; D gene unclear. The germline CDR1 and CDR2 sequences are GTSNPN and SVGIG (reference sequence). V lost 5 bases, J lost 6 bases, and 7 bases lay in between. This CDR3 contains 11 residues. The DNA of the CDR3 is TGTGCCTGGGAGAGCTCCGGGGAGCTGTTTTTT. Residues: CAWESSGELFF.